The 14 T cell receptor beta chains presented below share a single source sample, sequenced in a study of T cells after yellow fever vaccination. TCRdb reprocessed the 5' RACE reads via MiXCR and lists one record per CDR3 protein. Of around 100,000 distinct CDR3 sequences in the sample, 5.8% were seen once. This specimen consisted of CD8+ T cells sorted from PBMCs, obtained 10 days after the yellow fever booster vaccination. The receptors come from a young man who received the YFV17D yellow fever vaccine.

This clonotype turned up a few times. The CDR3 nucleotides are TGTGCCAGCAGCCTAACAGGTTTCGGCTACACCTTC. This sequence encodes CASSLTGFGYTF. This sequence joins TRBV7-8 and TRBJ1-2; possible D gene TRBD1, 5 bases. The CDR3 sequence is 12 residues long. Germline assignment: CDR1 SGHVS and CDR2 FQNEAQ. V was cut by 5 bases and J by 8 bases, with 12 bases left in between. The whole variable domain, filled in from reference TRBV7-8 and TRBJ1-2, reads GAGVSQSPRYKVAKRGQDVALRCDPISGHVSLFWYQQALGQGPEFLTYFQNEAQLDKSGLPSDRFFAERPEGSVSTLKIQRTQQEDSAVYLCASSLTGFGYTFGSGTRLTVV.

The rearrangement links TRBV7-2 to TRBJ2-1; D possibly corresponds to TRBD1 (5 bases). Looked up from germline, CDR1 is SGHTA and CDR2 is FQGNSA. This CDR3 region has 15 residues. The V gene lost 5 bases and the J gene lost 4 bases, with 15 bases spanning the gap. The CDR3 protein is CASSTGSKGYNEQFF. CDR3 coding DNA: TGTGCCAGCAGCACCGGGTCGAAGGGGTACAATGAGCAGTTCTTC.

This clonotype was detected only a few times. CDR3 sequence: CASSTLDRGDGETQYF. Here the CDR3 DNA reads TGTGCCAGCAGTACCCTCGACAGGGGGGATGGCGAGACCCAGTACTTC. This chain connects TRBV12-3 or TRBV12-4 to TRBJ2-5; 9 nucleotides match TRBD1. Losses at the gene ends were 5 bases for V and 5 bases for J; bases not matched to a gene: 12. The CDR3 contains 16 residues.

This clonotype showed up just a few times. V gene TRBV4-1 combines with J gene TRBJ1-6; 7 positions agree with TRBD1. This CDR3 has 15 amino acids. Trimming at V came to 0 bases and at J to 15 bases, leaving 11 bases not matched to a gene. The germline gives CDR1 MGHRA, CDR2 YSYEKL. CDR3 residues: CASSQDLQGMWDLHF. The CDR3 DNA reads TGCGCCAGCAGCCAAGATTTACAGGGGATGTGGGACCTCCACTTT.

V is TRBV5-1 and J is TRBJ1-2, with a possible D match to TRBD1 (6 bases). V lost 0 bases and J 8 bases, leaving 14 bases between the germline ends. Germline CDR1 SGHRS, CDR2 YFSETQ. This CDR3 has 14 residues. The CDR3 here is CASSLGSGARGYTF. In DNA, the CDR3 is TGCGCCAGCAGCTTGGGATCGGGGGCGCGGGGCTACACCTTC.

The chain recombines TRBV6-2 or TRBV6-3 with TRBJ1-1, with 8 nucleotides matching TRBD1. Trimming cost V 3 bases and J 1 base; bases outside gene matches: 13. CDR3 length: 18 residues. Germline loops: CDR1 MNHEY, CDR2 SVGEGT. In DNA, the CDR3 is TGTGCCAGCAGTTATTTCCGCGAGACAGGGGTAAAGAACACTGAAGCTTTCTTT. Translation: CASSYFRETGVKNTEAFF.

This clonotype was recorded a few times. The CDR3 is CASRPPGSWRSDTQYF. The CDR3 coding sequence is TGTGCCAGTAGACCCCCGGGATCCTGGAGGTCGGATACGCAGTATTTT. The V call is TRBV19, the J call TRBJ2-3, with D perhaps matching TRBD2 (5 bases). This CDR3 has 16 residues. In germline, CDR1 is LNHDA, CDR2 SQIVND (reference sequence). Trimming shortened V by 6 bases and J by 6 bases, and 22 bases separated the two germline ends.

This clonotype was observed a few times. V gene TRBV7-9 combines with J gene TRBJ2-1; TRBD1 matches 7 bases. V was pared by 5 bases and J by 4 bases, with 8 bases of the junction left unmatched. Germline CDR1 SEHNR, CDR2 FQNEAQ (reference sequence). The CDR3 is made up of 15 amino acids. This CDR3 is CASSHTGVGYNEQFF. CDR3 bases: TGTGCCAGCAGCCATACAGGGGTAGGGTACAATGAGCAGTTCTTC.

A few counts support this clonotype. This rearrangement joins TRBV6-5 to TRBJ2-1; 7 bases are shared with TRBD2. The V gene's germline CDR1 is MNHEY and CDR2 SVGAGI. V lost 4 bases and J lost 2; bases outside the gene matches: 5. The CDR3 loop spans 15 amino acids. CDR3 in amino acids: CASSSRGDAYNEQFF. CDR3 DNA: TGTGCCAGCAGTTCACGGGGGGACGCCTACAATGAGCAGTTCTTC.

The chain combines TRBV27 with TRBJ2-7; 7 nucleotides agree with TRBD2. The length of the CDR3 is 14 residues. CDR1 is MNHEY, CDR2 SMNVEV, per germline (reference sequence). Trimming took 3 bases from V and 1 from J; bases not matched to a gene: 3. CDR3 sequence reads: CASSFGGGSYEQYF. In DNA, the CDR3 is TGTGCCAGCAGTTTCGGCGGGGGTTCCTACGAGCAGTACTTC.

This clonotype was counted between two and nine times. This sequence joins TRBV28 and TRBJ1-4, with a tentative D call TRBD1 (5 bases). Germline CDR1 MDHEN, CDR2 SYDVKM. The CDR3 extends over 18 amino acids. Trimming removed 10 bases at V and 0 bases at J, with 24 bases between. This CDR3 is CATDTTQGRLSTNEKLFF. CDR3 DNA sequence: TGTGCCACCGACACAACTCAGGGCCGCTTATCAACTAATGAAAAACTGTTTTTT.

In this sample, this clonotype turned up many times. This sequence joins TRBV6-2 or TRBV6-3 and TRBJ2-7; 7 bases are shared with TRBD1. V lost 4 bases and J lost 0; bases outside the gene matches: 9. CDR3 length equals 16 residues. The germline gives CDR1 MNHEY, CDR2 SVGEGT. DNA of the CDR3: TGTGCCAGCAGTTGGAGAACAGGGGAGCTCTCCTACGAGCAGTACGTC. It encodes CASSWRTGELSYEQYV.

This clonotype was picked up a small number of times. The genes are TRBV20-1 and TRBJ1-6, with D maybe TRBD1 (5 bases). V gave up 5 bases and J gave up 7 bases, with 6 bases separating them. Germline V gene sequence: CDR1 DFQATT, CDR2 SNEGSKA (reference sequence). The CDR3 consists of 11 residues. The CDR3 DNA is TGCAGTGCTGGGGGGAATTCACCCCTCCACTTT. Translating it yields CSAGGNSPLHF.

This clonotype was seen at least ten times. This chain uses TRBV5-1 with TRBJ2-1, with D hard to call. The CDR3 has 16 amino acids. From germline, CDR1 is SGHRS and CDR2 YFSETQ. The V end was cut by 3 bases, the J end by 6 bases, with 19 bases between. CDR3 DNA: TGCGCCAGCAGCTGGAACCCTAGAGATTTCGTCAATGAGCAGTTCTTC. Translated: CASSWNPRDFVNEQFF.